This TCR beta chain was recovered during a study of T cells after yellow fever vaccination. Study-wide results and limits: The secondary response was weaker, and its peak arrived faster, on day 5 versus 15.

As regards this clonotype: Its antigen is as yet unknown.

CDR3 length: 14 residues. Germline V gives CDR1 SEHNR, CDR2 FQNEAQ (reference sequence). The V and J ends lost 3 bases and 1 base respectively, with 9 bases between them. Each CDR3 protein gets one entry after TCRdb re-called the 5' RACE reads with MiXCR. The repertoire has 300,000 to 400,000 distinct CDR3 sequences, roughly 6.2% of them found once; the top ten carry about 15%. The clonotype comes from a man aged 25 to 45 who received the YFV17D yellow fever vaccine. The sequencing used PBMCs, collected 5 days after the yellow fever booster vaccination. The chain is built from TRBV7-9 and TRBJ2-5; the D gene is possibly TRBD1 (5 bases). The CDR3 sequence: CASSFWGLQETQYF. The DNA of the CDR3 is TGTGCCAGCAGCTTCTGGGGCCTCCAAGAGACCCAGTACTTC. Filled out from reference TRBV7-9 and TRBJ2-5, the complete variable domain reads DTGVSQNPRHKITKRGQNVTFRCDPISEHNRLYWYRQTLGQGPEFLTYFQNEAQLEKSRLLSDRFSAERPKGSFSTLEIQRTEQGDSAMYLCASSFWGLQETQYFGPGTRLLVL.